Given below is one TCR beta chain in context. Its antigen remains unknown. A single record per CDR3 protein comes from TCRdb applying MiXCR to the reads. The data show approximately 130,000 distinct CDR3 sequences, more than 20% seen once. The sample originates from a study of T cell repertoires in cytomegalovirus infection. CDR1 is LNHDA, CDR2 SQIVND, per germline (reference sequence). The CDR3 is made up of 13 amino acids. The germline V and J ends were trimmed by 6 bases and 6 bases, with 11 bases remaining between them. The clonotype comes from a human donor in good health (CMV status not recorded). Some clones in this sample may be carry-over from other donors' samples. Sequences were obtained from PBMCs, sequenced either directly or after in vitro stimulation (not recorded which). The chain carries TRBV19 and TRBJ1-4; tentatively, D is TRBD1 (6 bases). CDR3 DNA sequence: TGTGCCAGTAGGGTGGCAGGGGATGAAAAACTGTTTTTT. Its translation: CASRVAGDEKLFF.